The source of this T cell receptor (beta chain) is a study of T-cell memory formation after mild COVID-19. Study background: Clustering of TCRs was largely donor specific. General study findings and limits: Detection of some responders pre-infection suggested pre-existing cross-reactive memory T cells participated. Whereas later expanders leaned CD4+, clones contracting day 15 to 85 showed a balanced CD4/CD8 makeup.

The germline V gene encodes CDR1 SGHTA and CDR2 FQGNSA. The CDR3 is 15 residues long. V was clipped by 1 base and J by 6 bases, with 13 bases between them. TCRdb redid the calling of the 5' RACE reads with MiXCR, one entry per CDR3 protein. This table holds roughly 150,000 distinct CDR3 sequences, 10% to 15% found once. Comments on this clonotype: The antigen is undetermined.

This receptor was obtained from a man younger than 30 who had mild COVID-19 (a few samples of this study predate the infection). Cell type and time point are not known. V gene TRBV7-2 combines with J gene TRBJ2-1; TRBD2 might be the D (5 bases). Sequencing used PBMCs or a T cell subset sorted from them (not recorded which). CDR3 amino acids: CASSLEVASGNEQFF. The CDR3 coding sequence is TGTGCCAGCAGCTTAGAAGTCGCCAGCGGCAATGAGCAGTTCTTC. Complete variable domain (other parts from reference TRBV7-2 and TRBJ2-1): GAGVSQSPSNKVTEKGKDVELRCDPISGHTALYWYRQSLGQGLEFLIYFQGNSAPDKSGLPSDRFSAERTGGSVSTLTIQRTQQEDSAVYLCASSLEVASGNEQFFGPGTRLTVL.